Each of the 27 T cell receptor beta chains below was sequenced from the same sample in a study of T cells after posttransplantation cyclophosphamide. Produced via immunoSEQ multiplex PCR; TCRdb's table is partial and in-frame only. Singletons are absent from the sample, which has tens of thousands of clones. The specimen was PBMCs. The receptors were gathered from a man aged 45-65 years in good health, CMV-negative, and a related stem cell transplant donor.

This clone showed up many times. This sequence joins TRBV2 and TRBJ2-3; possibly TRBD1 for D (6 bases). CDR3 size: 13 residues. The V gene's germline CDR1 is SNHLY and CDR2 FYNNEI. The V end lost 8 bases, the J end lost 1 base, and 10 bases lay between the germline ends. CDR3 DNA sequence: TGTGCCAGCGGGGGCAGGGGCACAGATACGCAGTATTTT. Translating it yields CASGGRGTDTQYF. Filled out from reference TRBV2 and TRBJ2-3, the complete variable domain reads EPEVTQTPSHQVTQMGQEVILRCVPISNHLYFYWYRQILGQKVEFLVSFYNNEISEKSEIFDDQFSVERPDGSNFTLKIRSTKLEDSAMYFCASGGRGTDTQYFGPGTRLTVL.

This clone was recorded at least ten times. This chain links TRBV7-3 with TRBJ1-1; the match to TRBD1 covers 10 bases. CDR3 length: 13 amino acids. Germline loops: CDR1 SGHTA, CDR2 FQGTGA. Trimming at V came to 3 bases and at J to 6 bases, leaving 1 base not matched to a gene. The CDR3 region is CASSFGTGAEAFF. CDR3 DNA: TGTGCCAGCAGCTTCGGGACAGGGGCTGAAGCTTTCTTT.

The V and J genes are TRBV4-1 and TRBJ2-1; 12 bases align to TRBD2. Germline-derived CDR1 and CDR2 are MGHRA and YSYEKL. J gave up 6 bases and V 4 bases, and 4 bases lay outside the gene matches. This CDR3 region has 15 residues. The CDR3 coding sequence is TGCGCCAGCAGCCGACTAGCGGGAGACCGCAATGAGCAGTTCTTC. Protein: CASSRLAGDRNEQFF.

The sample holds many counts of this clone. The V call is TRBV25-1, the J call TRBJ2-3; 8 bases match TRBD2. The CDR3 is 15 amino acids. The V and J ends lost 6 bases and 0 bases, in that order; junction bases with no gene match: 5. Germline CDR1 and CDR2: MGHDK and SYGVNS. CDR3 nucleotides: TGTGCCAGCAGGAAAGCGGGGGCTAGCACAGATACGCAGTATTTT. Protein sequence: CASRKAGASTDTQYF.

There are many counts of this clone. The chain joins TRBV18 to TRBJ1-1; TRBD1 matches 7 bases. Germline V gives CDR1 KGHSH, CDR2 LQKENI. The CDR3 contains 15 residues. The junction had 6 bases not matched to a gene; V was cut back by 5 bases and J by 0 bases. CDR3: CASSSGQLMNTEAFF. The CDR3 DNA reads TGTGCCAGCTCATCGGGACAGCTCATGAACACTGAAGCTTTCTTT.

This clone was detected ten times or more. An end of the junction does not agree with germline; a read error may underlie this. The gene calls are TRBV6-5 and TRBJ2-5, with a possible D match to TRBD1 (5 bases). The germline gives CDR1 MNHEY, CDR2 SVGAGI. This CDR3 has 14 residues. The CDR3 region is CASSQARVQGTQYF. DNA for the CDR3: TGTGCCAGCAGCCAGGCCAGGGTGCAAGGGACCCAGTACTTC.

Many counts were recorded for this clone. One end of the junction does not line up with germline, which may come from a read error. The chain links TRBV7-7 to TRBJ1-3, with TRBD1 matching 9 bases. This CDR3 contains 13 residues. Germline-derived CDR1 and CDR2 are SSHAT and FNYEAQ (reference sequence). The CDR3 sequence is CASSQGQGATIYF. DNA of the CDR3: TGTGCTAGCAGCCAGGGACAGGGCGCCACCATATATTTT.

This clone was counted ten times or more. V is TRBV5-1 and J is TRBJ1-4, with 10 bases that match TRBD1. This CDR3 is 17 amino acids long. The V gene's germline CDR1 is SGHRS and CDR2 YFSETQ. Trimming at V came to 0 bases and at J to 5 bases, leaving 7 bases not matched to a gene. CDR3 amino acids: CASSLADRGGPNEKLFF. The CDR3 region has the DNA TGCGCCAGCAGCTTGGCGGACAGGGGGGGACCGAATGAAAAACTGTTTTTT.

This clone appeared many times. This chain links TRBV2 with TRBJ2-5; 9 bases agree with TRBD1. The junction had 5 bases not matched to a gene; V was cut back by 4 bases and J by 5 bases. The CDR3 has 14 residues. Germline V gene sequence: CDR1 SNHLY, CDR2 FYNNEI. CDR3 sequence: CASSGDRAIETQYF. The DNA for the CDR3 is TGTGCCAGCAGTGGGGACAGGGCAATCGAGACCCAGTACTTC.

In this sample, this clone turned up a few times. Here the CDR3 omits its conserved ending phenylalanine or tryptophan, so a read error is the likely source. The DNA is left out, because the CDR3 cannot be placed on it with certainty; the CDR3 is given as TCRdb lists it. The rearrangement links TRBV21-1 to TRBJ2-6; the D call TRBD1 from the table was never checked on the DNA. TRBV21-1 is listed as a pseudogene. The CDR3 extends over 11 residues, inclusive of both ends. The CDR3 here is CASSKRQGEVL.

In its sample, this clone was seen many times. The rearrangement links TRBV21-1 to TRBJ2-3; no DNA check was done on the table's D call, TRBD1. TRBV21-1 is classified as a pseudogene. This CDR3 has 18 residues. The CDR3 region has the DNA TGTGCCAGCAGCAAAGCGGTCGAGACCACAGCACACACAGATACGCAGTATTTT. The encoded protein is CASSKAVETTAHTDTQYF.

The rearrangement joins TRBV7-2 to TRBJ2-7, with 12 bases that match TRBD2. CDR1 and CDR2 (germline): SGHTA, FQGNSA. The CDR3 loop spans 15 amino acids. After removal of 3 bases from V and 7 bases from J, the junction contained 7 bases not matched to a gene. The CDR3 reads CASSFGLAGWGEQYF. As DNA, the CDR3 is TGTGCCAGCAGCTTTGGACTAGCGGGGTGGGGGGAGCAGTACTTC. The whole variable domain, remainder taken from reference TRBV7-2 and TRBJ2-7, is GAGVSQSPSNKVTEKGKDVELRCDPISGHTALYWYRQSLGQGLEFLIYFQGNSAPDKSGLPSDRFSAERTGGSVSTLTIQRTQQEDSAVYLCASSFGLAGWGEQYFGPGTRLTVT.

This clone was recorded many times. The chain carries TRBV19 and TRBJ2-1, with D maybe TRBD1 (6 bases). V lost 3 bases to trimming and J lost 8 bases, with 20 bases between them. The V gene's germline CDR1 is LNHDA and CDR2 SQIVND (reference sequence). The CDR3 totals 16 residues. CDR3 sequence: CASSIAETGNWYEQFF. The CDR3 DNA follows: TGTGCCAGTAGTATCGCCGAGACAGGTAATTGGTATGAGCAGTTCTTC.

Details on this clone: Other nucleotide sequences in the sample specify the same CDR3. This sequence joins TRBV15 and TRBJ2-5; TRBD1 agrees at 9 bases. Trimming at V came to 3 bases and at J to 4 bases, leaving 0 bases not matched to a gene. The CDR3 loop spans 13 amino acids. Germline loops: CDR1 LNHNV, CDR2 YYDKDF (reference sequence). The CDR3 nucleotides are TGTGCCACCAGCAGGGACAGGGGAGAGACCCAGTACTTC. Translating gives CATSRDRGETQYF.

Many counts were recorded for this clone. The CDR3 DNA follows: TGTGCCAGCAGTGAAACAGCTACCTACAATGAGCAGTTCTTC. As protein: CASSETATYNEQFF. The J gene is TRBJ2-1, the V gene TRBV2; D unclear. Germline V CDR1 and CDR2: SNHLY, FYNNEI. The CDR3 totals 14 residues. V lost 2 bases and J lost 2, with 7 bases in between.

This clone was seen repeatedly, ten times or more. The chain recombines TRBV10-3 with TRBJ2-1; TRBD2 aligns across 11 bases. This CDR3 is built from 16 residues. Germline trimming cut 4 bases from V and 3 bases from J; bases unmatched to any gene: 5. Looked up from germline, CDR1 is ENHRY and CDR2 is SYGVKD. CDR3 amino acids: CAISAWTSGLYNEQFF. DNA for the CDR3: TGTGCCATCAGTGCATGGACTAGCGGGCTCTACAATGAGCAGTTCTTC.

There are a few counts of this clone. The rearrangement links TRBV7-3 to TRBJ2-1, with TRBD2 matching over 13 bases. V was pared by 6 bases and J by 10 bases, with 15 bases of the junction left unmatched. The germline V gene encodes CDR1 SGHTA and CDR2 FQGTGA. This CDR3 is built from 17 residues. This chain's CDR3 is CASSSTPRTSGRWEQFF. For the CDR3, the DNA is TGTGCCAGCAGTAGTACTCCGCGGACTAGCGGGAGATGGGAGCAGTTCTTC.

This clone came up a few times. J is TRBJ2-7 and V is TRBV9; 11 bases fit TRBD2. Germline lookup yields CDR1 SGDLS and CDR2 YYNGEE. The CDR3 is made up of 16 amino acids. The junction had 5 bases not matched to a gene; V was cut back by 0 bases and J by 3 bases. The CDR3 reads CASSVGQTSGSYEQYF. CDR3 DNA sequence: TGTGCCAGCAGCGTAGGTCAAACTAGCGGGAGCTACGAGCAGTACTTC.

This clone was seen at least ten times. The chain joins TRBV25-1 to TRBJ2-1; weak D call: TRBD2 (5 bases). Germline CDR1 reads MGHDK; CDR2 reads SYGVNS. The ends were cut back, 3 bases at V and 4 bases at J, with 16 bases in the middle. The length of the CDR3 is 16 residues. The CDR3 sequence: CASSDAGGRRYNEQFF. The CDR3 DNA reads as TGTGCCAGCAGTGATGCGGGCGGACGGAGATACAATGAGCAGTTCTTC.

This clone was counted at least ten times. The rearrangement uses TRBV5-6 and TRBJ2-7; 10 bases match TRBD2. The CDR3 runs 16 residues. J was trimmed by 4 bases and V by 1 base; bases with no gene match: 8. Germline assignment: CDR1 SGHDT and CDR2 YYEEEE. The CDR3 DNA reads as TGTGCCAGCAGCTTGATTCCTAGCGGGAGAATGTACGAGCAGTACTTC. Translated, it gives CASSLIPSGRMYEQYF. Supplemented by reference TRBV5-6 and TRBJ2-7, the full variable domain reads DAGVTQSPTHLIKTRGQQVTLRCSPKSGHDTVSWYQQALGQGPQFIFQYYEEEERQRGNFPDRFSGHQFPNYSSELNVNALLLGDSALYLCASSLIPSGRMYEQYFGPGTRLTVT.

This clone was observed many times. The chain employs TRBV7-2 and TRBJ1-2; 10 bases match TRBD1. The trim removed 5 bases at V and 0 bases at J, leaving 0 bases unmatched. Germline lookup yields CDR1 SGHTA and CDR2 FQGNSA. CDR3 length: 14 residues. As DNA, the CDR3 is TGTGCCAGCAGCGACAGGGGGCCTAACTATGGCTACACCTTC. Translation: CASSDRGPNYGYTF.

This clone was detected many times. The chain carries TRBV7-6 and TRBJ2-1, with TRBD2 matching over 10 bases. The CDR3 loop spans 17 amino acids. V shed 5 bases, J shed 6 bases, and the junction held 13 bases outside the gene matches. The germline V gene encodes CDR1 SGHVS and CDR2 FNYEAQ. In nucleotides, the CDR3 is TGTGCCAGCAGCCCCAGGACTAGCGGATTACTGCGCAATGAGCAGTTCTTC. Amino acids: CASSPRTSGLLRNEQFF.

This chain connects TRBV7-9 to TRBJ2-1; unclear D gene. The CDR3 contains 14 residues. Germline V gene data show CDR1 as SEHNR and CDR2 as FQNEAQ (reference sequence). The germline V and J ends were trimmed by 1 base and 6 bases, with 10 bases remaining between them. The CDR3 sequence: CASSLVSQANEQFF. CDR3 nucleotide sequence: TGTGCCAGCAGCTTAGTTTCGCAGGCCAATGAGCAGTTCTTC.

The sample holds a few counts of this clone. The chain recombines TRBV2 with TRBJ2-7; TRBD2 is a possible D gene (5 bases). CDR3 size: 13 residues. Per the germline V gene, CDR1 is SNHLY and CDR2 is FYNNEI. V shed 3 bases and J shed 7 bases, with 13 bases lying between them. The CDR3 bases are TGTGCCAGCAGTGACCCCCTGCCGGGGGAGCAGTACTTC. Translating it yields CASSDPLPGEQYF.

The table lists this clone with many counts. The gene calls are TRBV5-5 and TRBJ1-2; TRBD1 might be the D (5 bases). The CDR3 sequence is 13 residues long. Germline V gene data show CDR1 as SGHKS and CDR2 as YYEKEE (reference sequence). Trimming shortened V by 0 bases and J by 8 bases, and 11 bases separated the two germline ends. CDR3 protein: CASSLEAGQGYTF. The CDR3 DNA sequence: TGTGCCAGCAGCTTGGAGGCAGGGCAAGGCTACACCTTC.

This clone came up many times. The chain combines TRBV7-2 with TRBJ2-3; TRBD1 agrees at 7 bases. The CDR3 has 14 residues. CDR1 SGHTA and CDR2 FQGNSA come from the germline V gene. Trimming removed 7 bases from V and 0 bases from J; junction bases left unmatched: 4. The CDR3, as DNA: TGTGCCAGCATCATGACAGGGAGCACAGATACGCAGTATTTT. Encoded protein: CASIMTGSTDTQYF. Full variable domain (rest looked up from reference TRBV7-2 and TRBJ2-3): GAGVSQSPSNKVTEKGKDVELRCDPISGHTALYWYRQSLGQGLEFLIYFQGNSAPDKSGLPSDRFSAERTGGSVSTLTIQRTQQEDSAVYLCASIMTGSTDTQYFGPGTRLTVL.

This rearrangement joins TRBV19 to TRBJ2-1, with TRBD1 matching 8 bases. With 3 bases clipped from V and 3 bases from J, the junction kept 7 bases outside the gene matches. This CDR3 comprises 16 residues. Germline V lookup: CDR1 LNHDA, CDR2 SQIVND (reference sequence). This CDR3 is CASSIYGTGFYNEQFF. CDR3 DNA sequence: TGTGCCAGTAGTATTTATGGGACAGGCTTCTACAATGAGCAGTTCTTC.